One and the same sample provided the 8 T cell receptor beta chains below, sequenced in a study of blood T cell repertoires in COVID-19. Repertoires were generated with immunoSEQ multiplex PCR, while TCRdb's copy carries only in-frame clones and drops some. The sample has fewer than 120,000 clones; roughly 79% are singletons. The source material was peripheral blood. The receptors come from a woman older than 75 with active or convalescent COVID-19.

This rearrangement joins TRBV6-2 or TRBV6-3 to TRBJ1-2; no clear D gene. The germline V gene has CDR1 MNHEY and CDR2 SVGEGT. Trimming took off 3 bases at V and 7 bases at J, with 12 bases between the two ends. The CDR3 has 13 residues. CDR3 DNA: TGTGCCAGCAGTTATCAAACAGATTCTGGCTACACCTTC. It is translated as CASSYQTDSGYTF.

This clone has just one count. The CDR3 here is CASSLKSGTSYNEQFF. CDR3 coding DNA: TGTGCCAGCAGCTTGAAGAGCGGGACATCCTACAATGAGCAGTTCTTC. The V and J genes are TRBV5-6 and TRBJ2-1; a weak D match, TRBD2 (7 bases). The CDR3 consists of 16 residues. Per germline, CDR1 SGHDT and CDR2 YYEEEE. The V end lost 1 base, the J end lost 1 base, and 12 bases lay between the germline ends.

This chain connects TRBV6-6 to TRBJ2-1, with TRBD2 as a possible D gene (5 bases). Germline CDR1 is MNHNY and CDR2 is SVGAGI (reference sequence). V was clipped by 5 bases and J by 5 bases, with 22 bases between them. This CDR3 is 17 amino acids long. In nucleotides, the CDR3 is TGTGCCAGCAGTCCCATGCCGGTGAGCGGTCCTAACAATGAGCAGTTCTTC. Its translation is CASSPMPVSGPNNEQFF.

This clone was recorded at least ten times. The rearrangement uses TRBV5-4 and TRBJ2-2; D is unclear. This CDR3 spans 15 amino acids. V dropped 0 bases and J dropped 1 base, with 7 bases sitting between them. CDR1 and CDR2 from the germline V gene are SGHNT and YYREEE (reference sequence). The chain's CDR3 is CASSLASMNTGELFF. CDR3 sequence (DNA): TGTGCCAGCAGCTTGGCCAGTATGAACACCGGGGAGCTGTTTTTT.

V usage is TRBV10-3 and J usage is TRBJ2-1, with 15 bases fitting TRBD2. With V trimmed by 10 bases and J by 8 bases, 6 bases remained unmatched. The germline gives CDR1 ENHRY, CDR2 SYGVKD. This CDR3 has 14 amino acids. The CDR3 sequence is CATGLAGGWDEQFF. CDR3 nucleotides: TGTGCCACCGGACTAGCGGGAGGGTGGGATGAGCAGTTCTTC.

This chain links TRBV15 with TRBJ2-1, with TRBD2 matching over 7 bases. Germline V gene data show CDR1 as LNHNV and CDR2 as YYDKDF (reference sequence). The CDR3 is made up of 14 amino acids. Trimming removed 0 bases from V and 9 bases from J; junction bases left unmatched: 5. The CDR3 spells CATSRETGRGEQFF. DNA for the CDR3: TGTGCCACCAGCAGAGAAACTGGGAGGGGTGAGCAGTTCTTC.

The V gene is TRBV7-2, the J gene TRBJ1-1, with 9 nucleotides matching TRBD1. The CDR3 contains 18 residues. Germline CDR1 SGHTA, CDR2 FQGNSA. J lost 4 bases, V lost 0 bases, and 12 bases had no gene match. As DNA, the CDR3 is TGTGCCAGCAGCTTAGCGGGAACAGGGGGCTTTAGGGGCACTGAAGCTTTCTTT. This sequence encodes CASSLAGTGGFRGTEAFF.

The chain employs TRBV7-9 and TRBJ1-2; D is undetermined. This CDR3 spans 12 amino acids. V lost 3 bases and J 1 base, leaving 3 bases between the germline ends. Germline V CDR1 and CDR2: SEHNR, FQNEAQ (reference sequence). Here the CDR3 reads CASSFLNYGYTF. The DNA of the CDR3 is TGTGCCAGCAGCTTCCTTAACTATGGCTACACCTTC.